A single sample gave rise to the 21 T cell receptor beta chains below, sequenced in a study of T cells in narcolepsy (dated by TCRdb to 2016 to 2019). To prepare the library, the immunoSEQ multiplex PCR assay was applied. This immuneACCESS table, as held by TCRdb, lists in-frame sequences with V and J called but not all clones. Of the missing ones, under half trace to an unresolved V gene in checked studies; the others have no known cause. The sample table shows some 30,000 clones, and 75% to 85% are seen once. Approximately 1.2% of the sample goes to the ten largest clones. Sequencing was performed on CD45RA- memory CD4+ T cells from PBMCs. This specimen's cell subset or site label, per the study, means: memory T cells sorted ex vivo from peripheral blood. These TCRs come from a human donor with narcolepsy.

The J gene is TRBJ1-2, the V gene TRBV19, with D possibly being TRBD1 (5 bases). This CDR3 comprises 13 residues. With 3 bases removed from V and 4 bases from J, the gap between germline ends came to 9 bases. The germline V gene encodes CDR1 LNHDA and CDR2 SQIVND (reference sequence). The CDR3 spells CASSIQGFYGYTF. In nucleotides, the CDR3 is TGTGCCAGTAGTATTCAGGGTTTCTATGGCTACACCTTC. Full variable domain (outside the CDR3, taken from reference TRBV19 and TRBJ1-2): DGGITQSPKYLFRKEGQNVTLSCEQNLNHDAMYWYRQDPGQGLRLIYYSQIVNDFQKGDIAEGYSVSREKKESFPLTVTSAQKNPTAFYLCASSIQGFYGYTFGSGTRLTVV.

This clone was counted only a few times. This rearrangement joins TRBV7-2 to TRBJ1-4; D is undetermined. CDR1 is SGHTA, CDR2 FQGNSA, per germline. The CDR3 consists of 15 residues. Trimming shortened V by 5 bases and J by 7 bases, and 17 bases separated the two germline ends. CDR3 DNA sequence: TGTGCCAGCAGCCCTGTCGGAGTAGTAGGTGAAAAACTGTTTTTT. Translated, it gives CASSPVGVVGEKLFF. The variable domain in full, completed from reference TRBV7-2 and TRBJ1-4, reads GAGVSQSPSNKVTEKGKDVELRCDPISGHTALYWYRQSLGQGLEFLIYFQGNSAPDKSGLPSDRFSAERTGGSVSTLTIQRTQQEDSAVYLCASSPVGVVGEKLFFGSGTQLSVL.

The chain is built from TRBV9 and TRBJ2-1; 8 positions match TRBD1. With V trimmed by 4 bases and J by 0 bases, 3 bases remained unmatched. Germline V gives CDR1 SGDLS, CDR2 YYNGEE. The CDR3 totals 15 residues. CDR3 amino acids: CASSLTGGSYNEQFF. CDR3 in DNA: TGTGCCAGCAGCCTCACAGGGGGCTCCTACAATGAGCAGTTCTTC.

Only one count was recorded for this clone. V is TRBV19 and J is TRBJ2-7; D gene ambiguous. Trimming removed 1 base at V and 3 bases at J, with 4 bases between. The V gene's germline CDR1 is LNHDA and CDR2 SQIVND (reference sequence). The CDR3 totals 12 residues. The CDR3 DNA reads TGTGCCAGTAGTATAGCCAACTACGAGCAGTACTTC. Translation: CASSIANYEQYF.

The chain couples TRBV6-5 to TRBJ1-6; no firm D call. CDR1 is MNHEY and CDR2 is SVGAGI in the germline V gene. The V end was cut by 2 bases, the J end by 8 bases, with 13 bases between. CDR3 length: 15 residues. This CDR3 reads CASSYGSGFYSPLHF. The DNA for the CDR3 is TGTGCCAGCAGTTACGGGTCGGGGTTCTATTCACCCCTCCACTTT.

This chain uses TRBV15 with TRBJ2-3; TRBD2 agrees at 10 bases. V was clipped by 4 bases and J by 7 bases; unmatched bases: 5. Germline CDR1 is LNHNV and CDR2 is YYDKDF (reference sequence). There are 14 residues in the CDR3. Here the CDR3 reads CATSTGTSDHTQYF. The CDR3, as DNA: TGTGCCACCAGCACAGGGACTAGCGACCATACGCAGTATTTT.

The chain employs TRBV5-1 and TRBJ2-1; 11 bases line up with TRBD2. V lost 5 bases to trimming and J lost 2 bases; unmatched junction nucleotides: 9. This CDR3 has 17 residues. Germline V CDR1 and CDR2: SGHRS, YFSETQ. In DNA, the CDR3 is TGCGCCAGCAGGCCAGGGACTAGCGGACAGACCTACAATGAGCAGTTCTTC. It translates to CASRPGTSGQTYNEQFF.

This clone was seen only once. This chain uses TRBV2 with TRBJ1-1; no definite D call. This CDR3 has 14 residues. The germline V gene has CDR1 SNHLY and CDR2 FYNNEI. Trimming stripped 4 bases from V and 4 bases from J, with 13 bases between. In DNA form, the CDR3 reads TGTGCCAGCAGTGTAAGGGAGAGGTCCACTGAAGCTTTCTTT. This codes for CASSVRERSTEAFF. Full variable domain (remainder filled in from reference TRBV2 and TRBJ1-1): EPEVTQTPSHQVTQMGQEVILRCVPISNHLYFYWYRQILGQKVEFLVSFYNNEISEKSEIFDDQFSVERPDGSNFTLKIRSTKLEDSAMYFCASSVRERSTEAFFGQGTRLTVV.

The table lists this clone with a few counts. This rearrangement joins TRBV5-4 to TRBJ1-1, with no clear D. With 1 base removed from V and 5 bases from J, the gap between germline ends came to 12 bases. The CDR3 runs 14 residues. Germline V gene sequence: CDR1 SGHNT, CDR2 YYREEE (reference sequence). CDR3 DNA: TGTGCCAGCAGCTTGTTCGGGCAGACGACTGAAGCTTTCTTT. Translation gives CASSLFGQTTEAFF.

The rearrangement uses TRBV9 and TRBJ2-5; possible D gene TRBD2, 6 bases. The CDR3 consists of 16 residues. V was cut by 4 bases and J by 5 bases, with 21 bases left in between. From germline, CDR1 is SGDLS and CDR2 YYNGEE. CDR3 region: CASSPGGRGPVETQYF. CDR3 in DNA: TGTGCCAGCAGCCCTGGTGGGCGGGGTCCGGTTGAGACCCAGTACTTC.

The gene calls are TRBV28 and TRBJ1-1, with D unresolved. This CDR3 comprises 12 residues. Germline V gene data show CDR1 as MDHEN and CDR2 as SYDVKM. V lost 5 bases, J lost 1 base, and 5 bases lay in between. Here the CDR3 DNA reads TGTGCCAGCAGTCTCCGGAACACTGAAGCTTTCTTT. Its translation is CASSLRNTEAFF. Drawing the rest from reference TRBV28 and TRBJ1-1, the complete variable domain is DVKVTQSSRYLVKRTGEKVFLECVQDMDHENMFWYRQDPGLGLRLIYFSYDVKMKEKGDIPEGYSVSREKKERFSLILESASTNQTSMYLCASSLRNTEAFFGQGTRLTVV.

V and J are TRBV19 and TRBJ1-2; 9 bases align to TRBD1. Looked up from germline, CDR1 is LNHDA and CDR2 is SQIVND (reference sequence). There are 15 residues in the CDR3. The J segment lost 4 bases and the V segment lost 9 bases, leaving 12 bases of the junction unmatched. The CDR3, as DNA: TGTGCCAGGGCTCGGGACAGGGCTCGTGGCTATGGCTACACCTTC. As protein: CARARDRARGYGYTF.

About this clone: The sample contains more than one DNA sequence encoding this CDR3. The rearrangement joins TRBV7-9 to TRBJ2-3; the D gene is possibly TRBD1 (6 bases). V was trimmed by 1 base and J by 1 base, leaving 9 bases between them. Germline V gives CDR1 SEHNR, CDR2 FQNEAQ (reference sequence). CDR3 length: 15 amino acids. CDR3 sequence reads: CASSLVAGGTDTQYF. Here the CDR3 DNA reads TGTGCCAGCAGCTTAGTCGCAGGGGGCACAGATACGCAGTATTTT.

The V and J genes are TRBV19 and TRBJ2-1; TRBD1 matches at 8 bases. J lost 9 bases, V lost 4 bases, and 8 bases had no gene match. The CDR3 spans 14 residues. The germline V gene has CDR1 LNHDA and CDR2 SQIVND (reference sequence). The CDR3 region is CASSTSLQGVEQFF. CDR3 nucleotides: TGTGCCAGTAGTACCTCCCTACAGGGGGTTGAGCAGTTCTTC.

V gene TRBV19 combines with J gene TRBJ1-5, with D unresolved. V was cut by 5 bases and J by 3 bases, with 11 bases left in between. Germline CDR1 reads LNHDA; CDR2 reads SQIVND (reference sequence). The CDR3 loop spans 14 amino acids. Written as DNA, the CDR3 is TGTGCCAGTAGTCAGACCAGGTTCAATCAGCCCCAGCATTTT. Protein sequence: CASSQTRFNQPQHF.

V gene TRBV5-6 combines with J gene TRBJ1-1; weak D call: TRBD1 (6 bases). Looked up from germline, CDR1 is SGHDT and CDR2 is YYEEEE. V was clipped by 4 bases and J by 5 bases, with 12 bases between them. The CDR3 is 13 residues long. CDR3 region: CASSPGGGTEAFF. CDR3 nucleotide sequence: TGTGCCAGCAGCCCTGGAGGGGGGACTGAAGCTTTCTTT.

This clone occurred once. V gene TRBV15 combines with J gene TRBJ2-7, with a possible D match to TRBD1 (6 bases). Trimming cost V 0 bases and J 2 bases, with 11 bases left between them. Germline lookup yields CDR1 LNHNV and CDR2 YYDKDF (reference sequence). The length of the CDR3 is 15 residues. CDR3 bases: TGTGCCACCAGCAGAGAACAGGGAAATACCTACGAGCAGTACTTC. Translation gives CATSREQGNTYEQYF.

This clone was picked up a small number of times. This sequence joins TRBV2 and TRBJ1-4; no clear D. V lost 2 bases, J lost 3 bases, and 7 bases lay in between. There are 14 residues in the CDR3. Germline V gene sequence: CDR1 SNHLY, CDR2 FYNNEI. CDR3 in DNA: TGTGCCAGCAGTGAATTCCGGGCTAATGAAAAACTGTTTTTT. Protein sequence: CASSEFRANEKLFF.

This clone was seen only once. The rearrangement joins TRBV18 to TRBJ1-5, with 9 bases aligning to TRBD1. The CDR3 runs to 18 residues. From germline, CDR1 is KGHSH and CDR2 LQKENI. Unmatched junction bases numbered 13, after V lost 4 bases and J lost 3 bases. The DNA for the CDR3 is TGTGCCAGCTCACTCCTCCCCGGGACAGGGAGGGACAATCAGCCCCAGCATTTT. This translates into CASSLLPGTGRDNQPQHF.

The V gene is TRBV6-5, the J gene TRBJ2-2, with TRBD2 matching 9 bases. The CDR3 runs 16 residues. Germline loops: CDR1 MNHEY, CDR2 SVGAGI. Unmatched junction bases numbered 4, after V lost 4 bases and J lost 1 base. The CDR3 DNA follows: TGTGCCAGCAGTTTCTTGACTAGCGGGAACACCGGGGAGCTGTTTTTT. This codes for CASSFLTSGNTGELFF.

The chain uses TRBV6-1 and TRBJ2-4; D is unclear. The CDR3 totals 13 residues. Deletions cut 7 bases from V and 5 bases from J, with 12 bases between. Germline assignment: CDR1 MNHNS and CDR2 SASEGT. The DNA of the CDR3 is TGTGCCAGCACCCGGCAGTCCCAAAACATTCAGTACTTC. Protein product: CASTRQSQNIQYF.